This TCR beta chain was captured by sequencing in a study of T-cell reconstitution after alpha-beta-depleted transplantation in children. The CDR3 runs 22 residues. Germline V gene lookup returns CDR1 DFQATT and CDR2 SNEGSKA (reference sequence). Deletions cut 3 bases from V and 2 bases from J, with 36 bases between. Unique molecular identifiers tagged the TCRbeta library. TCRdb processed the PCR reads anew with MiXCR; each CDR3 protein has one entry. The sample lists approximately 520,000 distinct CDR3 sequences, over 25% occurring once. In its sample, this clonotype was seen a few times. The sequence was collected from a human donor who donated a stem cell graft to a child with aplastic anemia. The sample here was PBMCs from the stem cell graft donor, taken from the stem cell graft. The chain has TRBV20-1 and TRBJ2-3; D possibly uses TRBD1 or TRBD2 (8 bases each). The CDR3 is CSASLFRTQGAVVAGNTDTQYF. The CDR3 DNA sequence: TGCAGTGCTAGTTTATTCCGCACTCAGGGGGCGGTGGTAGCGGGAAACACAGATACGCAGTATTTT.